Below, one T cell receptor (beta chain) is given with its context. The antigen this receptor binds is unknown. Base qualities are missing; no much larger clone stands one base away. The source of the sample is a study of T cell responses to AZD1222 COVID-19 vaccine (dated by TCRdb to the early 2020s). The study in broad terms: A total of about 240 trial participants underwent TCR sequencing, of whom around 200 received two doses of AZD1222 and some 25 received two doses of the MenACWY control vaccine. Enrollment into the trials was organized by age into subgroups of 18-55, 56-69 and 70-plus years, and those subgroups contained about 160, 30 and 59 TCR-sequenced participants, respectively. The research as a whole found: Reportedly, close to half of the unique spike-specific TCRs recognized epitopes lying outside the regions that are mutated in the B.1.351 and B.1.1.7 variants. After two AZD1222 doses, both the breadth and the depth of spike-specific TCRs were significantly higher than at day 0 and than in MenACWY recipients. Conclusions about previously exposed vaccinees are limited, since just a handful of AZD1222 recipients were seropositive for SARS-CoV-2 at baseline. Most participants were white British and females outnumbered males, and the authors suggested that clonal diversity may have been underestimated. In the small 56-69-year group, the increase in depth fell short of significance, most likely because of low power. Vaccine-associated CD4 TCRs spanned the whole spike protein, with dominant responses in regions 160-218 and 743-854. Because no day 14 peak-response samples were available, repertoires were characterized only after the peak T cell response.

The intended sense of this specimen's time point label: about 28 days (+/-7) after the second vaccine dose. AZD1222 recipients whose second dose came at about 4 weeks and those whose second dose came at about 12 weeks were combined into one group, since spike-specific TCR depth and breadth did not differ between the two schedules. The vaccinee samples were drawn from two UK trials, COV001 and COV002, one of which was a single-blind randomized controlled phase 2/3 trial testing AZD1222 (ChAdOx1 nCoV-19) in healthy adults. For TCRbeta chain sequencing, PBMC samples were collected from trial participants at day 0 and at day 28 after the second dose. The CDR3 regions of human TCRbeta chains were analyzed by immunosequencing. In the paper's pipeline: Repertoire TCRs were matched against a reference library of SARS-CoV-2-specific TCRs generated with the MIRA antigen-specificity platform. Breadth meant the fraction of unique TCRs that were SARS-CoV-2-associated, whereas depth meant the fraction of total T cells that were SARS-CoV-2-associated. Each spike-specific TCR was assigned to its reactive spike region and to a CD4 or CD8 class using the MIRA data. Log10-transformed breadth and depth values were compared by one-way ANOVA with Sidak's multiple comparisons tests. TCRdb took this table from immuneACCESS and kept in-frame rearrangements with V and J called. Such tables lack part of the clones; where checked against another copy, unresolved V genes explain under half of the gap, and the rest is unexplained. From that table come the V and J calls and clone size; the DNA was used to work out D and trimming. Within this sample are about 130,000 clones, with approximately 92% of them counted one time only. The ten largest clonotypes hold roughly 7% of the sample.

From V the trimming removes 1 base and from J it removes 8 bases, while the gene matches leave 22 bases of the junction unaccounted for. Its CDR3 holds 20 amino acids, cysteine through phenylalanine. CDR3 DNA only is kept here, 60 bases in frame from base 1. The germline V gene encodes CDR1 MGHRA and CDR2 YSYEKL. The clonotype comes from an adult who received the AZD1222 COVID-19 vaccine. The chain is made from TRBV4-1 and TRBJ1-4; TRBD1 aligns with 7 central bases. Sequenced material: peripheral blood, taken 28 days after the second AZD1222 dose. The CDR3 protein is CASSQGLLRGQRRIGEKLFF. The DNA sequence reads TGCGCCAGCAGCCAAGGTCTTTTGAGGGGACAGAGACGCATTGGGGAAAAACTGTTTTTT.